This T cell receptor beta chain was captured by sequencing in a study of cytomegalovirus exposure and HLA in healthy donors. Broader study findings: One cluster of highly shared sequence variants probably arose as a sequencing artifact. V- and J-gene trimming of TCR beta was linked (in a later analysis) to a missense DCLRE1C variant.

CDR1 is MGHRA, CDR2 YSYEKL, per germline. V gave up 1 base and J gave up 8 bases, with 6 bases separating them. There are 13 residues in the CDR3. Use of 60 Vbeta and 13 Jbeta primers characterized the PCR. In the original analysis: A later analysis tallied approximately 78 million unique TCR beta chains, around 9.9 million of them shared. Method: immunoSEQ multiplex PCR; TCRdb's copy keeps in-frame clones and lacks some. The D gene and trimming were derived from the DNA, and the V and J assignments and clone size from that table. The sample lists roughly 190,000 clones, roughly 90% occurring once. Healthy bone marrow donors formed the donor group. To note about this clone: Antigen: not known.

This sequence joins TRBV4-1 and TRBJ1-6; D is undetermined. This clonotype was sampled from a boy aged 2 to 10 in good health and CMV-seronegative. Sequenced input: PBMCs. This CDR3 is CASSQVVDSPLHF. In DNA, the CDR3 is TGCGCCAGCAGCCAAGTAGTGGATTCACCCCTCCACTTT.